This TCR beta chain was captured in a study of T-cell reconstitution after alpha-beta-depleted transplantation in children. Preparation of the TCRbeta library used unique molecular identifiers. Via MiXCR, TCRdb re-called the PCR reads, giving one row per CDR3 protein. The sample holds some 200,000 distinct CDR3 sequences, around 9.7% seen once. The ends were cut back, 6 bases at V and 6 bases at J, with 11 bases in the middle. There are 12 residues in the CDR3. The specimen comprised PBMCs from the stem cell graft donor, sampled from the stem cell graft. This TCR derives from a human donor who donated a stem cell graft to a child with SCID. The chain carries TRBV12-3 or TRBV12-4 and TRBJ1-1, with D perhaps matching TRBD1 (5 bases). CDR3: CASRPGGAEAFF. For the CDR3, the DNA is TGTGCCAGCAGGCCCGGGGGAGCTGAAGCTTTCTTT.